This T cell receptor beta chain is from a study of blood T cell repertoires in COVID-19. Study background: Samples taken during acute and convalescent COVID-19 were collected in the United States, Italy and Spain. T cells, B-cell-depleted T cells, or PBMCs supplied cDNA or gDNA.

Original analysis: Cell counts per sample came from amplifying reference gene primers. The repertoire was sequenced with immunoSEQ multiplex PCR; TCRdb's copy has only in-frame clones and lacks some. For V, J and clone size, that table is used; D and trimming come from the DNA. The table lists hundreds of thousands of clones, about nine tenths of them singletons, with over 1.3% in the top ten. Germline lookup yields CDR1 LGHDT and CDR2 YNNKEL (reference sequence). The CDR3 is 13 amino acids. V lost 3 bases to trimming and J lost 6 bases, with 9 bases between them. Sequenced input: peripheral blood. V usage is TRBV3-1 (or the pseudogene TRBV3-2) and J usage is TRBJ2-1; possible D gene TRBD2, 7 bases. The sequence was collected from a woman between 25 and 40 years old with active or convalescent COVID-19. CDR3 amino acids: CASSHRGANEQFF. As DNA, the CDR3 is TGTGCCAGCAGCCATCGGGGGGCCAATGAGCAGTTCTTC.